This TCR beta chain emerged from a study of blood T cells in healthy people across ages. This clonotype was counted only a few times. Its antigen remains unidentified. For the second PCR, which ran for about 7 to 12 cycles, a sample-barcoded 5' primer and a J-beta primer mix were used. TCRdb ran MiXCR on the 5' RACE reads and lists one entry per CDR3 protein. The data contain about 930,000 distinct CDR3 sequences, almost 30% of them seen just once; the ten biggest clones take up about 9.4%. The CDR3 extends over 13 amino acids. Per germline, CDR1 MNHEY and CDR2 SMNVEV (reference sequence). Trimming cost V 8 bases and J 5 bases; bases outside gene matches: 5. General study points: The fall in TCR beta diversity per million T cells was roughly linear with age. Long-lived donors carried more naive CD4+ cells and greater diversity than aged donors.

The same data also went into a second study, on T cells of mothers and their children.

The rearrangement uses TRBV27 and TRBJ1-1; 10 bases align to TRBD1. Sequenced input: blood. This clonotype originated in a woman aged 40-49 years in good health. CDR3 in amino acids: CASAGQGGTEAFF. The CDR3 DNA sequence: TGTGCCAGCGCCGGACAGGGGGGAACTGAAGCTTTCTTT.